This T cell receptor (beta chain) is from a study of identical twins. TCRdb used MiXCR to reprocess the 5' RACE reads, holding one entry per CDR3 protein. In the table there are about 1.7 million distinct CDR3 sequences, roughly a third of which are singletons. This clonotype was counted at least ten times. CDR3 length: 13 amino acids. The germline V gene has CDR1 SQVTM and CDR2 ANQGSEA. Trimming left V 4 bases short and J 2 bases short, with 9 bases between. This receptor was taken from a newborn girl in good health. Sequenced input: cord blood. V is TRBV29-1 and J is TRBJ1-5; possible D gene TRBD1, 5 bases. CDR3 residues: CSVGRGGNQPQHF. In nucleotides, the CDR3 is TGCAGCGTTGGTCGAGGGGGCAATCAGCCCCAGCATTTT.